This TCR beta chain was observed in a study of response to subunit inactivated influenza vaccine. TCRdb passed the RT-PCR reads through MiXCR, listing each CDR3 protein once. The sample lists just under 550,000 distinct CDR3 sequences, roughly 25% occurring once. The V and J ends lost 7 bases and 5 bases, in that order; junction bases with no gene match: 10. The germline CDR1 and CDR2 sequences are MGHDK and SYGVNS. The CDR3 totals 14 residues. The same specimen was also included in a second study, on T cells expressing NK-cell markers. This second study notes: Libraries used 5'RACE template switching adding universal primer site and UMIs. With an anti-gamma-delta TCR antibody, sorting in several experiments was kept to alpha-beta TCR T cells.

Sequences were derived from CD4+ T cells sorted from PBMCs, sampled roughly 12 days after vaccination. This chain connects TRBV25-1 to TRBJ2-5; 7 nucleotides align to TRBD1. This TCR came from a man between 50 and 59 years old who received an inactivated influenza vaccine. The CDR3 is CASNRAGGSETQYF. The CDR3 DNA sequence: TGTGCCAGCAACCGGGCAGGGGGATCGGAGACCCAGTACTTC.